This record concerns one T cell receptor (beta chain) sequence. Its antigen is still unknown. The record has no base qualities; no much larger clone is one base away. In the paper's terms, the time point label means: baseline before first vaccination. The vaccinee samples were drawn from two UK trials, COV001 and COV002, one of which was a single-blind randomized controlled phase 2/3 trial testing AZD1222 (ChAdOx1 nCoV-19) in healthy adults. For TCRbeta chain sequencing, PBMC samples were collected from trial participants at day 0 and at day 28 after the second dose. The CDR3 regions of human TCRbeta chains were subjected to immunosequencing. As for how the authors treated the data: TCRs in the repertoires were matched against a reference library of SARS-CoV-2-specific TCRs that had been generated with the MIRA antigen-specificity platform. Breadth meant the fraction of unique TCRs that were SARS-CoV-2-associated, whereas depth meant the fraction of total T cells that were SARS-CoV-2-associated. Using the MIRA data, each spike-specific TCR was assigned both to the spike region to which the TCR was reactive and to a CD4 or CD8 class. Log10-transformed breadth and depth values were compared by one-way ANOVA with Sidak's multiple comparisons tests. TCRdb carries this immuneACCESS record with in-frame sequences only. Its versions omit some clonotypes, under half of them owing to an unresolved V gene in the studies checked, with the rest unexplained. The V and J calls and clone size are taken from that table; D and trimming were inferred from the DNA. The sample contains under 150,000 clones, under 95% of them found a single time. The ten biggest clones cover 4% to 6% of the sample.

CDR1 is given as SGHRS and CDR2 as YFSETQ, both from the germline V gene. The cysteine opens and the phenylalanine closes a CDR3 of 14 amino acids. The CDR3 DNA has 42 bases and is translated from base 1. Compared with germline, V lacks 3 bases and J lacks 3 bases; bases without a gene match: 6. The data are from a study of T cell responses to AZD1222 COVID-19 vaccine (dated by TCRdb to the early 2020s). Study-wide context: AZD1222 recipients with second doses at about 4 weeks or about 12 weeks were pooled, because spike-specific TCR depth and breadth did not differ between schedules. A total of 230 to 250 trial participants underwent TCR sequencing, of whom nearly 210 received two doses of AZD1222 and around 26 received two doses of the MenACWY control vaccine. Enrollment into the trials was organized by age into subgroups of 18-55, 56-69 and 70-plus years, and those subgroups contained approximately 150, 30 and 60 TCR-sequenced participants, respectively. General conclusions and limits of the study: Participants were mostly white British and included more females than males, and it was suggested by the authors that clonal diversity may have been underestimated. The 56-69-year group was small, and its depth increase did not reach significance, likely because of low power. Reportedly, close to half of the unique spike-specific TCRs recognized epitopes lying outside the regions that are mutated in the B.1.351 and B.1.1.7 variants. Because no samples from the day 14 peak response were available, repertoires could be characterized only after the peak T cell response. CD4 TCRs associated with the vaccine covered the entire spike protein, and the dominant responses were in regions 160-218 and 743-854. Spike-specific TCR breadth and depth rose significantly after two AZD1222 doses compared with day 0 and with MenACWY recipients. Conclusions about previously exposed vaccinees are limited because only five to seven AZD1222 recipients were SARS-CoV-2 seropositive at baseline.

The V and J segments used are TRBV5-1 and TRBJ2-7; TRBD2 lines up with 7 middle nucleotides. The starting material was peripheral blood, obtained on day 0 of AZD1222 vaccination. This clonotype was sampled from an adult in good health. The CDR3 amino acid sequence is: CASSSGLRIYEQYF. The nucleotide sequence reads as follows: TGCGCCAGCAGCTCGGGACTAAGGATCTACGAGCAGTACTTC.